This TCR beta chain originates from a study of Ad26.COV2.S vaccination and SARS-CoV-2 variants. Study-level background: The donor belonged to the COV1001 Ad26.COV2.S trial arm. Ad26.COV2.S was injected intramuscularly once or twice, 56 days apart. General study points: Vaccine and placebo recipients had comparable breadth of non-spike TCRs.

The table came from immunoSEQ multiplex PCR; TCRdb's copy has only in-frame clones and leaves some out. The sample has some 500,000 clones, roughly 87% seen once. Worth noting for this clone: Its antigen is as yet unknown.

The sample's treatment: roughly 18 received Ad26.COV2.S at low or high dose, single or two shots; several received placebo; per-sample allocation not given. Sampling was performed 63 days after the first vaccine or placebo injection. An Ad26 vector expressing Wuhan-strain SARS-CoV-2 spike constituted the vaccine. The CDR3 spans 15 residues. The germline gives CDR1 MNHEY, CDR2 SVGAGI. The ends were cut back, 6 bases at V and 2 bases at J, with 15 bases in the middle. The sequence was obtained from a person between 18 and 65 years old who received the Ad26.COV2.S COVID-19 vaccine or a placebo. The sequencing here drew on peripheral blood, taken in a trial of Ad26.COV2.S vaccine versus placebo. V is TRBV6-5 and J is TRBJ2-3, with D tentatively TRBD1 (6 bases). CDR3 in amino acids: CASRPRGGDTDTQYF. For the CDR3, the DNA is TGTGCCAGCAGACCCCGAGGGGGAGACACAGATACGCAGTATTTT.